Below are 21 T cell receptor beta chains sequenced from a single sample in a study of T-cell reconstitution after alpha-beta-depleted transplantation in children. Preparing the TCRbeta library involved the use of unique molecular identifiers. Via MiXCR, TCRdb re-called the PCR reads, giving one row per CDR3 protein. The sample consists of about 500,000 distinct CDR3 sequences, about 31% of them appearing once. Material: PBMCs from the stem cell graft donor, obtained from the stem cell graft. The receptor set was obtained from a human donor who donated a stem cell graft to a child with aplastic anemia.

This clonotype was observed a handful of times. For the CDR3, the DNA is TGTGCCATCGGAACGACAGATACGCAGTATTTT. Protein: CAIGTTDTQYF. The chain is built from TRBV10-3 and TRBJ2-3; D call uncertain. The V and J ends lost 8 bases and 3 bases respectively, with 6 bases between them. The V gene's germline CDR1 is ENHRY and CDR2 SYGVKD. The CDR3 has 11 amino acids.

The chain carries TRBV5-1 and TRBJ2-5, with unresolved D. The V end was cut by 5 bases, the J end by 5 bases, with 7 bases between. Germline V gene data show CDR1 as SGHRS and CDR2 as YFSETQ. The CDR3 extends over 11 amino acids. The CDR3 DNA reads TGCGCCAGCAGTGGTCGGGAGACCCAGTACTTC. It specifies CASSGRETQYF.

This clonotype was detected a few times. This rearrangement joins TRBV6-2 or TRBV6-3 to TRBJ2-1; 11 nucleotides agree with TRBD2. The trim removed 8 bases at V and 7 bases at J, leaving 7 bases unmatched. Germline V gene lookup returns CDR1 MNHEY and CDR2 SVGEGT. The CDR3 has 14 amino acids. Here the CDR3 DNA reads TGTGCCAGCGTAGCGGGAGGGAAGTTAAATGAGCAGTTCTTC. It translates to CASVAGGKLNEQFF.

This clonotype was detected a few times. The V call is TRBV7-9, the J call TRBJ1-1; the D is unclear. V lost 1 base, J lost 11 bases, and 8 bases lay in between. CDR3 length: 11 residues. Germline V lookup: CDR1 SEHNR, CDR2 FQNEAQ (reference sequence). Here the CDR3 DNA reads TGTGCCAGCAGCTTAGGAAGGGTGGCTTTCTTT. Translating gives CASSLGRVAFF.

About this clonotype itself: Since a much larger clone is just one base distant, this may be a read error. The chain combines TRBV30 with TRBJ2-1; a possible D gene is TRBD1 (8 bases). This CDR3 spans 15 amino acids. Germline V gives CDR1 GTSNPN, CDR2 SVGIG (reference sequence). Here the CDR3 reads CAWRGGTGSYNDQFF. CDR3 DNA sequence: TGTGCCTGGAGGGGAGGGACAGGCTCCTACAATGACCAGTTCTTC.

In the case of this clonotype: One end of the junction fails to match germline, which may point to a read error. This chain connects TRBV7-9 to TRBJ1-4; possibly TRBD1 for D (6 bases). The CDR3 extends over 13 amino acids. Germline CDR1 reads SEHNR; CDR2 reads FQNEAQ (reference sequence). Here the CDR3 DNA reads TGTGCCAGCAGCTTAGAAAGGGTACAGGGAATTTCTTTT. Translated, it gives CASSLERVQGISF.

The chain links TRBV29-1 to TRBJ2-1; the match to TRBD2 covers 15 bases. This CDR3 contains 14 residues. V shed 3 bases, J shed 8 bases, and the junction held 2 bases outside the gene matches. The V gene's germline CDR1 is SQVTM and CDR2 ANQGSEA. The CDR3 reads CSVDGTSGRHEQFF. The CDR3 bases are TGCAGCGTTGACGGGACTAGCGGGAGGCATGAGCAGTTCTTC.

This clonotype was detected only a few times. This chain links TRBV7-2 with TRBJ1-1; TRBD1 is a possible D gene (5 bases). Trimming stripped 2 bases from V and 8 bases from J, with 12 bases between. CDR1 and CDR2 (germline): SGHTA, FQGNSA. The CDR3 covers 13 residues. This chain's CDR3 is CASSLFQDREAFF. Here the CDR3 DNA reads TGTGCCAGCAGCTTATTTCAAGACAGAGAAGCTTTCTTT.

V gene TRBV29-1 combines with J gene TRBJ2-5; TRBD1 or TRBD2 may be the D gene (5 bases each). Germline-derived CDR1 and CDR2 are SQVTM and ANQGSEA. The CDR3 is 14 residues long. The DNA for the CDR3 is TGCAGGGGGGTGAAATGGCGGGACCAAGAGACCCAGTACTTC. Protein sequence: CRGVKWRDQETQYF.

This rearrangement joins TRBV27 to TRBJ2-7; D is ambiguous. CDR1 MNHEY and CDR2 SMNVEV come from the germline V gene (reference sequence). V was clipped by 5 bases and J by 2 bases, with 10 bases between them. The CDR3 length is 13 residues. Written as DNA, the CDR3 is TGTGCCAGCAGTCCAAACATCCCCTACGAGCAGTACTTC. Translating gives CASSPNIPYEQYF.

The CDR3 spells CASSEGQSLLYEQYF. The DNA for the CDR3 is TGTGCCAGCAGTGAAGGTCAGTCGTTACTCTACGAGCAGTACTTC. The rearrangement joins TRBV2 to TRBJ2-7; D uncertain. The germline CDR1 and CDR2 sequences are SNHLY and FYNNEI. The CDR3 has 15 residues. V was cut by 1 base and J by 3 bases, with 13 bases left in between. The full variable domain, completed using reference TRBV2 and TRBJ2-7, is EPEVTQTPSHQVTQMGQEVILRCVPISNHLYFYWYRQILGQKVEFLVSFYNNEISEKSEIFDDQFSVERPDGSNFTLKIRSTKLEDSAMYFCASSEGQSLLYEQYFGPGTRLTVT.

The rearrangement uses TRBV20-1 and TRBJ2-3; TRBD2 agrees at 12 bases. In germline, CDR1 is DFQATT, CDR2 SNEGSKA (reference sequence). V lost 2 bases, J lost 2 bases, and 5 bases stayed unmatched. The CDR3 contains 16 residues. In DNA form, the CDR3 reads TGCAGTGCTAGAAAAGGACTAGCGGGATCCACAGATACGCAGTATTTT. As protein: CSARKGLAGSTDTQYF.

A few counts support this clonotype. The CDR3 region is CSVPGSPIPDTQYF. The CDR3 nucleotides are TGCAGCGTTCCCGGAAGCCCTATCCCAGATACGCAGTATTTT. This chain links TRBV29-1 with TRBJ2-3; D not resolved. This CDR3 contains 14 residues. The ends were cut back, 5 bases at V and 4 bases at J, with 16 bases in the middle. Germline V CDR1 and CDR2: SQVTM, ANQGSEA.

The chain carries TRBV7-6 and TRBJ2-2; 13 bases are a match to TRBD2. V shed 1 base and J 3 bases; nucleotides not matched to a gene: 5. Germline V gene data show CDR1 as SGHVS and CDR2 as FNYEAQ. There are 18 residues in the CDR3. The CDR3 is CASSLGTSGRSYTGELFF. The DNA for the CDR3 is TGTGCCAGCAGCTTAGGGACTAGCGGGAGATCATACACCGGGGAGCTGTTTTTT.

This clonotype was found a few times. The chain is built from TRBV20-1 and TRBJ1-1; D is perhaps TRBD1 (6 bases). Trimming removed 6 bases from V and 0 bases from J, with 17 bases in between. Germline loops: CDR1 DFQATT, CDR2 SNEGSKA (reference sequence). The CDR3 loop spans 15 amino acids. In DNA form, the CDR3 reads TGCAGTGCCAACAGGGCTCAGAGTATGAACACTGAAGCTTTCTTT. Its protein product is CSANRAQSMNTEAFF.

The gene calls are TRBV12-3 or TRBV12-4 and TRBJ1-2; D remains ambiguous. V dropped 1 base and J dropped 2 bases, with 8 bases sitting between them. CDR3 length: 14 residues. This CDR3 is CASSLGSDNYGYTF. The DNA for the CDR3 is TGTGCCAGCAGTTTAGGCAGTGACAACTATGGCTACACCTTC.

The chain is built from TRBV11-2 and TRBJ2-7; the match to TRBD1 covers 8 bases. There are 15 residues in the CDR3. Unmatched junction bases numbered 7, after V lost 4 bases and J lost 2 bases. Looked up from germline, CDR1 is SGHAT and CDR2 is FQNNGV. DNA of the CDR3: TGTGCCAGCAGCTACGGGACAGGTTCTGCCTACGAGCAGTACGTC. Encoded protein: CASSYGTGSAYEQYV.

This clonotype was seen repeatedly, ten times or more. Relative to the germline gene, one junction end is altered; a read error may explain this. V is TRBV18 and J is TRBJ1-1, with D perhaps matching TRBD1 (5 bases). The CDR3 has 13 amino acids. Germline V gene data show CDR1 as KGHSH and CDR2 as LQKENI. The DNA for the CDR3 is TGCGCCAGCAGCCCGGGGCCGAACACTGAAGCTTTCTTT. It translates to CASSPGPNTEAFF.

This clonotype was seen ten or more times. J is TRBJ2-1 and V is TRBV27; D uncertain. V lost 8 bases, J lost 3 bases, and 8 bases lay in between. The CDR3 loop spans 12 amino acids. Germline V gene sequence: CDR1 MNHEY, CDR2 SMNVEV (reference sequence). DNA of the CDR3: TGTGCCAGCGGTATAGGCTACAATGAGCAGTTCTTC. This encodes CASGIGYNEQFF.

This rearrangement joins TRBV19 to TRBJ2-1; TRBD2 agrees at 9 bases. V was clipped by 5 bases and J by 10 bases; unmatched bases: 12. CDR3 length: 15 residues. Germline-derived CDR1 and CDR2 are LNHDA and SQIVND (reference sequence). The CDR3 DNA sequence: TGTGCCAGTAGTCCATCGGGCGGGAGGGCCAGGGAGCAGTTCTTC. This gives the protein CASSPSGGRAREQFF.

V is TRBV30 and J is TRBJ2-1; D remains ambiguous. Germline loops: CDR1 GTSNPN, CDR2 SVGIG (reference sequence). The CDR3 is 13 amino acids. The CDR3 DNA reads TGTGCTTGTAAAACCCAGGTCTACAATGAGCAGTTCTTC. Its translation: CACKTQVYNEQFF. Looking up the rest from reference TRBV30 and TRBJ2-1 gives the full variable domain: SQTIHQWPATLVQPVGSPLSLECTVEGTSNPNLYWYRQAAGRGLQLLFYSVGIGQISSEVPQNLSASRPQDRQFILSSKKLLLSDSGFYLCACKTQVYNEQFFGPGTRLTVL.